Presented here are 16 T cell receptor beta chains from one specimen sequenced in a study of post-analysis software for immune sequencing data. Whole-study findings and limits: When patients were compared with controls, 4 or 5 TRBV segments were more frequent, TRBV5-6, TRBV5-1 and TRBV20-1 among them.

Built from TCR beta cDNA, the libraries had unique molecular identifiers in them. A single record per CDR3 protein comes from TCRdb applying MiXCR to the PCR reads. The data contain a few hundred thousand distinct CDR3 sequences, around 34% of them singletons. Their antigens remain unidentified. Source material: blood. The receptor source for this set is a girl aged 10-17 years with multiple sclerosis.

This clonotype was picked up many times. This chain links TRBV4-1 with TRBJ2-1; D could derive from TRBD1 or TRBD2 (5 bases each). CDR3 length: 15 amino acids. CDR1 and CDR2 (germline): MGHRA, YSYEKL. Trimming cost V 3 bases and J 8 bases, with 17 bases left between them. The CDR3, as DNA: TGCGCCAGCAGCCATCCACCGGGACCCAGGGATGAGCAGTTCTTC. Translated: CASSHPPGPRDEQFF.

The CDR3 DNA reads as TGCAGTGCTAGAGCTAGCCTCAATGAGCAGTTCTTC. Its translation is CSARASLNEQFF. V is TRBV20-1 and J is TRBJ2-1; TRBD2 is a possible D gene (5 bases). With 1 base removed from V and 6 bases from J, the gap between germline ends came to 7 bases. The CDR3 has 12 amino acids. CDR1 is DFQATT, CDR2 SNEGSKA, per germline (reference sequence).

The V and J genes are TRBV29-1 and TRBJ1-1, with D perhaps TRBD1 (5 bases). In germline, CDR1 is SQVTM, CDR2 ANQGSEA. The CDR3 has 12 amino acids. Trimming removed 4 bases at V and 2 bases at J, with 8 bases between. The CDR3 sequence: CSVAGANTEAFF. In DNA form, the CDR3 reads TGCAGCGTTGCCGGGGCCAACACTGAAGCTTTCTTT.

The gene calls are TRBV24-1 and TRBJ2-3; maybe TRBD1 (6 bases). The germline V gene has CDR1 KGHDR and CDR2 SFDVKD. Trimming cost V 5 bases and J 6 bases, with 11 bases left between them. The CDR3 consists of 13 residues. Here the CDR3 reads CATSGRGPDTQYF. CDR3 DNA: TGTGCCACCAGTGGCAGGGGACCCGATACGCAGTATTTT.

V gene TRBV5-1 combines with J gene TRBJ2-5; D is perhaps TRBD2 (6 bases). The germline gives CDR1 SGHRS, CDR2 YFSETQ. The CDR3 runs to 15 residues. The V end was cut by 0 bases, the J end by 4 bases, with 13 bases between. The CDR3 protein is CASSLEGAGRETQYF. The CDR3 nucleotides read TGCGCCAGCAGCTTGGAGGGTGCGGGGAGAGAGACCCAGTACTTC. The whole variable domain, remainder taken from reference TRBV5-1 and TRBJ2-5, is KAGVTQTPRYLIKTRGQQVTLSCSPISGHRSVSWYQQTPGQGLQFLFEYFSETQRNKGNFPGRFSGRQFSNSRSEMNVSTLELGDSALYLCASSLEGAGRETQYFGPGTRLLVL.

This clonotype was seen repeatedly, ten times or more. The chain couples TRBV6-2 or TRBV6-3 to TRBJ2-7; TRBD1 agrees at 8 bases. Unmatched junction bases numbered 7, after V lost 6 bases and J lost 3 bases. The CDR3 has 14 amino acids. CDR1 and CDR2 from the germline V gene are MNHEY and SVGEGT. This CDR3 is CASSRQGLGYEQYF. In nucleotides, the CDR3 is TGTGCCAGCAGCCGACAGGGGTTGGGCTACGAGCAGTACTTC.

As for this clonotype: A read error is possible here, since a much larger clone lies one base away. The V and J genes are TRBV20-1 and TRBJ2-1; D ambiguous. The J call may be in error: the DNA end matches TRBJ2-7 better. The CDR3 runs 12 residues. CDR1 and CDR2 from the germline V gene are DFQATT and SNEGSKA (reference sequence). CDR3 bases: TGCAGTGCTAGAGTCCCTTACAATGAGCAGTACTTC. It is translated as CSARVPYNEQYF.

This rearrangement joins TRBV4-1 to TRBJ2-7; unclear D gene. Germline CDR1 and CDR2: MGHRA and YSYEKL. The length of the CDR3 is 14 residues. With 0 bases removed from V and 2 bases from J, the gap between germline ends came to 8 bases. The CDR3 nucleotides read TGCGCCAGCAGCCAAGAAGCAACCCCCTACGAGCAGTACTTC. Amino acids: CASSQEATPYEQYF.

The chain links TRBV27 to TRBJ1-1; 8 bases are a match to TRBD1. The germline CDR1 and CDR2 sequences are MNHEY and SMNVEV (reference sequence). CDR3 length equals 14 residues. V gave up 7 bases and J gave up 8 bases; unmatched junction bases: 12. CDR3 DNA sequence: TGTGCCAGCACCCAAAGACAGGGGTCATCCGAAGCTTTCTTT. Translation: CASTQRQGSSEAFF.

This chain connects TRBV6-2 or TRBV6-3 to TRBJ1-2; D is unclear. Germline CDR1 and CDR2: MNHEY and SVGEGT. There are 11 residues in the CDR3. Trimming removed 2 bases from V and 2 bases from J, with 0 bases in between. CDR3 DNA sequence: TGTGCCAGCAGTTACAACTATGGCTACACCTTC. Encoded protein: CASSYNYGYTF.

For this clonotype: Possible read error: a much larger clone is one base away. The chain has TRBV9 and TRBJ2-3; tentatively, D is TRBD1 or TRBD2 (6 bases each). This CDR3 is 15 amino acids long. The V end was cut by 4 bases, the J end by 1 base, with 13 bases between. In germline, CDR1 is SGDLS, CDR2 YYNGEE. CDR3: CASSLAEGGTDTQYF. The CDR3 DNA sequence: TGTGCCAGCAGCTTAGCGGAGGGGGGCACAGATACGCAGTATTTT.

The CDR3 bases are TGCGCCAGCAGCGCGGGACTAGGAAGCGACGAGCAGTACTTC. It specifies CASSAGLGSDEQYF. V usage is TRBV5-1 and J usage is TRBJ2-5, with 8 bases fitting TRBD2. Matching the DNA end better, TRBJ2-7 makes the J call doubtful. The germline V gene has CDR1 SGHRS and CDR2 YFSETQ. The CDR3 is 14 amino acids.

About this clonotype: A junction end diverges from the germline sequence, so it may reflect a read error. The V and J genes are TRBV7-2 and TRBJ2-3; D may correspond to TRBD1 or TRBD2 (5 bases each). The CDR3 runs 15 residues. From germline, CDR1 is SGHTA and CDR2 FQGNSA. Written as DNA, the CDR3 is TGTGCCAGCAGCTTATCGTCGGGGCGCACAGATATGCAGTATTTT. It codes for CASSLSSGRTDMQYF.

The chain couples TRBV20-1 to TRBJ2-1, with D tentatively TRBD1 (6 bases). V lost 1 base and J lost 8, with 18 bases in between. The CDR3 spans 15 residues. Germline CDR1 DFQATT, CDR2 SNEGSKA (reference sequence). The CDR3 region has the DNA TGCAGTGCTAGAGCTTCTGACAGGTTTGTAGATGAGCAGTTCTTC. Translation gives CSARASDRFVDEQFF.

The J gene is TRBJ2-7, the V gene TRBV20-1, with 9 bases matching TRBD1. Germline V CDR1 and CDR2: DFQATT, SNEGSKA (reference sequence). The CDR3 consists of 14 residues. J gave up 2 bases and V 3 bases, and 5 bases lay outside the gene matches. The CDR3, as DNA: TGCAGTGCTAGTAGCGGACAGGGGACCTACGAGCAGTACTTC. Translation gives CSASSGQGTYEQYF.

In its sample, this clonotype was seen a few times. A single base separates this from a much larger clone, so it may be a read error. The chain employs TRBV20-1 and TRBJ2-3, with TRBD2 matching over 9 bases. This CDR3 is built from 14 residues. The V gene's germline CDR1 is DFQATT and CDR2 SNEGSKA (reference sequence). The V gene end was trimmed by 5 bases and the J gene end by 3 bases; junction bases not matched to a gene: 6. The CDR3 DNA reads TGCAGTGCTTGGGACAGCGGGAGGACAGATACGCAGTATTTT. Encoded protein: CSAWDSGRTDTQYF.